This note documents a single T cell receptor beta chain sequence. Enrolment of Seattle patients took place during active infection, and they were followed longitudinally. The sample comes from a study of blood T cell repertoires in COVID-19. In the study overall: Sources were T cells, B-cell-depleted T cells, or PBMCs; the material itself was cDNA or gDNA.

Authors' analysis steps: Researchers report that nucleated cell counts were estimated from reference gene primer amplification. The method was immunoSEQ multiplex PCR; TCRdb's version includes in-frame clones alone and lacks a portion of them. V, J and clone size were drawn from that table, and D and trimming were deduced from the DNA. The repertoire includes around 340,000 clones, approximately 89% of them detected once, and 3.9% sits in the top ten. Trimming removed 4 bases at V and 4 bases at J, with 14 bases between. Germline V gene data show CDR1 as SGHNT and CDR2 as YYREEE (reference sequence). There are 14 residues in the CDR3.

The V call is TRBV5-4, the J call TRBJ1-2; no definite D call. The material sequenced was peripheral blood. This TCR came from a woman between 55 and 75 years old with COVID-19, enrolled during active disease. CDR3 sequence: CASSGGSPFYGYTF. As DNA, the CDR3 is TGTGCCAGCAGCGGAGGGTCCCCTTTCTATGGCTACACCTTC.